These T cell receptor beta chains were read from a single sample in a study of T cell repertoires in cytomegalovirus infection. One entry per CDR3 protein results from TCRdb running MiXCR on the reads. The sample lists hundreds of thousands of distinct CDR3 sequences; 35% were seen once. The sample comprised PBMCs. The receptors originated from a human donor in good health (CMV status not recorded). Some clones in this sample may be carry-over from other donors' samples. CDR3s include the opening cysteine and the closing phenylalanine or tryptophan. Fields, in order: V gene, CDR3 protein.

V gene: TRBV6-1; CDR3 protein: CASSGTGNSPLHF
V gene: TRBV2; CDR3 protein: CASTEAGDRGFYEQYF
V gene: TRBV11-3; CDR3 protein: CASSFRTGSEQYF
V gene: TRBV5-1; CDR3 protein: CASSSGRGSNSPLHF
V gene: TRBV6-2/TRBV6-3; CDR3 protein: CASSLGEVGEQFF
V gene: TRBV7-8; CDR3 protein: CASSLISGQGYVGRDEKLFF
V gene: TRBV12-3/TRBV12-4; CDR3 protein: CASSFSLGLAGPRGSYEQYF
V gene: TRBV19; CDR3 protein: CASSFRLAGGRMTYNEQFF
V gene: TRBV4-1; CDR3 protein: CASSQNAENTGELFF
V gene: TRBV6-1; CDR3 protein: CASLKQGSPYEQYF
V gene: TRBV28; CDR3 protein: CASSWDRTLYVYTF
V gene: TRBV7-2; CDR3 protein: CASSMNSGMSTDTQYF
V gene: TRBV10-3; CDR3 protein: CAIRTLPDSIQYF
V gene: TRBV6-6; CDR3 protein: CASSYSRQGNYGYTF
V gene: TRBV12-3/TRBV12-4; CDR3 protein: CASSHRLAGGHNEQFF
V gene: TRBV20-1; CDR3 protein: CSAGSGNTIYF
V gene: TRBV6-6; CDR3 protein: CASSLAGLAGEGQYF
V gene: TRBV20-1; CDR3 protein: CSARDINTDTQYF
V gene: TRBV19; CDR3 protein: CASSIVSSRPKNEQFF
V gene: TRBV7-2; CDR3 protein: CASSLALRGGEQFF
V gene: TRBV30; CDR3 protein: CAWSALRGNIQYF
V gene: TRBV19; CDR3 protein: CASSRSFNEKLFF
V gene: TRBV27; CDR3 protein: CASSRLTGIGARDTQYF
V gene: TRBV28; CDR3 protein: CASSRGGTNYGYTF
V gene: TRBV7-2; CDR3 protein: CASSFYDEQFF
V gene: TRBV12-3/TRBV12-4; CDR3 protein: CASSFFGTATYEQYF
V gene: TRBV6-2/TRBV6-3; CDR3 protein: CAGRTSGYNEQFF
V gene: TRBV19; CDR3 protein: CASLPNPAGTSNQPQHF
V gene: TRBV19; CDR3 protein: CASSMVTTIAGATDTQYF
V gene: TRBV5-1; CDR3 protein: CASSLAGGSPRDEQYF
V gene: TRBV11-2; CDR3 protein: CASSLHWGARGTGELFF
V gene: TRBV19; CDR3 protein: CASSTGPGEQYF